This TCR beta chain was captured by sequencing in a study of CD8 T cells in Susac syndrome. Study-wide points: As the study acknowledged, the number of individuals who were part of its TCR sequencing and HLA analysis was relatively small.

When the RNA was reverse transcribed, random hexamers were used with an input of roughly 0.5 to 1 ug. In TCRdb, the immunoSEQ multiplex PCR reads were re-called with MiXCR into one record per CDR3 protein. The sample carries around 280,000 distinct CDR3 sequences, about 85% recorded once. A remark on this clonotype: What it recognizes is unknown.

The multiple sclerosis controls consisted of treatment-naive patients with relapsing-remitting disease, either stable or active. While CD8+ and CD4+ T cells were isolated negatively, TEMRA cells were enriched by FACS. Sequenced material: CD8+ T cells from PBMCs. The origin of this receptor is a human donor with multiple sclerosis.

Written as DNA, the CDR3 is TGTGCCAGTAGCATAACAGGGAGCCCGAATCAGCCCCAGCATTTT. Amino acids: CASSITGSPNQPQHF. J is TRBJ1-5 and V is TRBV19; D is perhaps TRBD1 (6 bases). Between the trimmed V and J ends, which lost 6 bases and 4 bases, there was a span of 16 bases. CDR3 length equals 15 residues. The germline V gene has CDR1 LNHDA and CDR2 SQIVND (reference sequence).